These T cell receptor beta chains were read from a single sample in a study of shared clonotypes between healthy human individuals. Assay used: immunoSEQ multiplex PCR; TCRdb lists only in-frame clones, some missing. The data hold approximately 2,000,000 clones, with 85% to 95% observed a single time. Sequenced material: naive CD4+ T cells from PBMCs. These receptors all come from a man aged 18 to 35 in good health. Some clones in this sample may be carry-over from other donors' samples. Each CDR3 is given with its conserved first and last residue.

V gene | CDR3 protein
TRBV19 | CASSTDRGETQYF
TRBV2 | CASSPTSGDYNEQFF
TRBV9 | CASSVGLAGAWAGELFF
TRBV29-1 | CSAPEDTEAFF
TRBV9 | CASSALWTSGRADTQYF
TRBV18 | CASSPDRVAETQYF
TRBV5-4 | CASSSVDGSSGANVLTF
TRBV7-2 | CASSLGAASNQPQHF
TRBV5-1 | CASSLATGAFGNTIYF
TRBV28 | CASSLLQGSGDTEAFF
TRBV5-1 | CASSLTESNTEAFF